This T cell receptor beta chain was recorded in a study of T-cell memory formation after mild COVID-19. TCRdb itself ran the 5' RACE reads through MiXCR, one entry per CDR3 protein. The data show 300,000 to 350,000 distinct CDR3 sequences, roughly 21% seen once. The CDR3 spans 15 residues. Germline V CDR1 and CDR2: MGHRA, YSYEKL. Trimming stripped 3 bases from V and 13 bases from J, with 24 bases between. Input material: PBMCs or a T cell subset sorted from them (not recorded which). J is TRBJ2-5 and V is TRBV4-1, with a possible D match to TRBD2 (6 bases). This clonotype originated in a man between 18 and 35 years old who had mild COVID-19 (a few samples of this study predate the infection). Cell type and time point are not known. The CDR3 region is CASSQDAGPSFILYF. The CDR3, as DNA: TGCGCCAGCAGCCAGGATGCGGGACCGAGCTTTATTTTGTACTTC.